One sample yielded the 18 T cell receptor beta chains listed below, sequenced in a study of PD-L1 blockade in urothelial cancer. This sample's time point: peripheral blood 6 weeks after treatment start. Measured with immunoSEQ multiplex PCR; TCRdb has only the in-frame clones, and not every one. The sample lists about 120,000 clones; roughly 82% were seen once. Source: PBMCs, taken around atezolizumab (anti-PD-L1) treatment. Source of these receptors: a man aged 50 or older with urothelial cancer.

This chain's CDR3 is CASSARSGITDTQYF. The CDR3 region has the DNA TGTGCCAGCAGCGCCCGGTCCGGGATCACAGATACGCAGTATTTT. This chain links TRBV7-9 with TRBJ2-3, with D maybe TRBD2 (5 bases). CDR1 SEHNR and CDR2 FQNEAQ come from the germline V gene (reference sequence). This CDR3 is 15 amino acids long. The V and J ends lost 5 bases and 2 bases respectively, with 14 bases between them.

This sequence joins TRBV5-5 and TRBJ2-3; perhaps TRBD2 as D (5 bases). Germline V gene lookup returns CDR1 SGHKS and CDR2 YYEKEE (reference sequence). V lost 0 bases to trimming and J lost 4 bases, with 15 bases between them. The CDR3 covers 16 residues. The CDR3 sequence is CASSLVAGSVADTQYF. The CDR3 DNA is TGTGCCAGCAGCTTGGTTGCGGGCTCCGTCGCAGATACGCAGTATTTT.

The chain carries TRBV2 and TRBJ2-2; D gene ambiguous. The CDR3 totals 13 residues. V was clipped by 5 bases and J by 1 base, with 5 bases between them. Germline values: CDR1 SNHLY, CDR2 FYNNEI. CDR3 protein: CASSILNTGELFF. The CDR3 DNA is TGTGCCAGCAGTATTCTGAACACCGGGGAGCTGTTTTTT.

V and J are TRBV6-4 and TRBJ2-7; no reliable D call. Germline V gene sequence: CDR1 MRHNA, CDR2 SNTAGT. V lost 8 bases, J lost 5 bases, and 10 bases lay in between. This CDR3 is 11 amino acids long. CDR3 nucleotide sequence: TGTGCCAGCCCGACTTGGAACGAGCAGTACTTC. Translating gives CASPTWNEQYF.

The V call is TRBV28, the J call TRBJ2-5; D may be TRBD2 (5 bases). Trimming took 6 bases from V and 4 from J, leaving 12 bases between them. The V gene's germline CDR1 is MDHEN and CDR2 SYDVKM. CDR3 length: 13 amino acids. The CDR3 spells CASSTGNPETQYF. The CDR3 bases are TGTGCCAGCAGCACCGGGAATCCAGAGACCCAGTACTTC. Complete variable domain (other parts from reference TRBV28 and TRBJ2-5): DVKVTQSSRYLVKRTGEKVFLECVQDMDHENMFWYRQDPGLGLRLIYFSYDVKMKEKGDIPEGYSVSREKKERFSLILESASTNQTSMYLCASSTGNPETQYFGPGTRLLVL.

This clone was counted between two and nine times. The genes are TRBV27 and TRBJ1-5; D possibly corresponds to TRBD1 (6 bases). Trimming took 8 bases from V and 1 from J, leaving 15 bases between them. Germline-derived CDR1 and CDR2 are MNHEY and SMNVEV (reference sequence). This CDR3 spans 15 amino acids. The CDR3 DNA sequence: TGTGCCAGCTGGGGGCCCGGGGCGAGCAATCAGCCCCAGCATTTT. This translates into CASWGPGASNQPQHF.

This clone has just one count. CDR3 amino acids: CASSPRGSGASTDTQYF. For the CDR3, the DNA is TGTGCCAGCAGCCCTAGGGGGAGCGGGGCCAGCACAGATACGCAGTATTTT. The V and J genes are TRBV7-9 and TRBJ2-3; D is perhaps TRBD2 (7 bases). V was cut by 5 bases and J by 0 bases, with 18 bases left in between. CDR1 and CDR2 from the germline V gene are SEHNR and FQNEAQ (reference sequence). CDR3 length equals 17 residues.

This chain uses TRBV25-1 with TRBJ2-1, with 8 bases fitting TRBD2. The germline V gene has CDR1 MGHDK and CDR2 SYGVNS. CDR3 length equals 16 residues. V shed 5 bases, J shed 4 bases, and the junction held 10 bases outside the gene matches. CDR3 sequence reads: CASSPPGTSRYNEQFF. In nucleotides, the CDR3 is TGTGCCAGCAGTCCACCCGGGACTAGTAGGTACAATGAGCAGTTCTTC.

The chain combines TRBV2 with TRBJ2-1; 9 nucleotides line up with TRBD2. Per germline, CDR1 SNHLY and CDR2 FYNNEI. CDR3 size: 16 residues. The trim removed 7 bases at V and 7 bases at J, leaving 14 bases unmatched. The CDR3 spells CASTMSRAGGPNEQFF. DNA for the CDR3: TGTGCCAGCACTATGAGCAGGGCGGGAGGGCCGAATGAGCAGTTCTTC.

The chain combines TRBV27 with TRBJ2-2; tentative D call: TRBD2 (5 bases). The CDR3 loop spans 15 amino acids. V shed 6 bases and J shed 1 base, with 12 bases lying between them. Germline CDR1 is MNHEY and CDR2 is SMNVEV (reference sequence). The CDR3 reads CASSQRGLNTGELFF. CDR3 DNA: TGTGCCAGCAGCCAACGAGGACTGAACACCGGGGAGCTGTTTTTT.

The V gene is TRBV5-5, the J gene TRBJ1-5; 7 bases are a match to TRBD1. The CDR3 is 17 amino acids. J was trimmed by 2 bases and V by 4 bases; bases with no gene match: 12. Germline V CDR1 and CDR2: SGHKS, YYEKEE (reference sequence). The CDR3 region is CASSQTGSGVGNQPQHF. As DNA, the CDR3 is TGTGCCAGCAGCCAGACAGGGTCTGGGGTCGGCAATCAGCCCCAGCATTTT. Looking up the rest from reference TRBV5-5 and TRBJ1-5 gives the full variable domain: DAGVTQSPTHLIKTRGQQVTLRCSPISGHKSVSWYQQVLGQGPQFIFQYYEKEERGRGNFPDRFSARQFPNYSSELNVNALLLGDSALYLCASSQTGSGVGNQPQHFGDGTRLSIL.

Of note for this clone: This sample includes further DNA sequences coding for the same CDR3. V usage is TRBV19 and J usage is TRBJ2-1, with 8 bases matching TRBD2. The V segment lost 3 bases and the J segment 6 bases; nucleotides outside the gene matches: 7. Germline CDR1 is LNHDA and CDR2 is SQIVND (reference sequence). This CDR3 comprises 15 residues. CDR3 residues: CASSILAGGGNEQFF. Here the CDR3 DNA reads TGTGCCAGTAGTATTCTGGCGGGAGGTGGCAATGAGCAGTTCTTC. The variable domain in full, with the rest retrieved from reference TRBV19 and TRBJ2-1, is DGGITQSPKYLFRKEGQNVTLSCEQNLNHDAMYWYRQDPGQGLRLIYYSQIVNDFQKGDIAEGYSVSREKKESFPLTVTSAQKNPTAFYLCASSILAGGGNEQFFGPGTRLTVL.

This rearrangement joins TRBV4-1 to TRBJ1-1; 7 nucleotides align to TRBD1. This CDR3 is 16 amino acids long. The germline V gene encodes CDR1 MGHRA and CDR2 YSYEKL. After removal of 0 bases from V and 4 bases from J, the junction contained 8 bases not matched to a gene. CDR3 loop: CASSQDRARGPTEAFF. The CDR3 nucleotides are TGCGCCAGCAGCCAAGATAGAGCGAGGGGGCCCACTGAAGCTTTCTTT.

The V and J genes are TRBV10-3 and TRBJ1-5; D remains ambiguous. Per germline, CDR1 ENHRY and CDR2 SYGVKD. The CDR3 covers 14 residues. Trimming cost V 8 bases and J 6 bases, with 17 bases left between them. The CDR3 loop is CAIGSGSGGQPQHF. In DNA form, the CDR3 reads TGTGCCATCGGGTCTGGGTCTGGCGGTCAGCCCCAGCATTTT.

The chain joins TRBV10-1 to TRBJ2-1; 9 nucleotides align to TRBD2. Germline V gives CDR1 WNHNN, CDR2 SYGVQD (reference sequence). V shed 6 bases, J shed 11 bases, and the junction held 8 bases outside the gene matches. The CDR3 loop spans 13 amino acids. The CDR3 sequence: CASRPNLAGQQFF. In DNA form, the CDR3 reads TGCGCCAGCAGACCGAATCTAGCGGGACAGCAGTTCTTC.

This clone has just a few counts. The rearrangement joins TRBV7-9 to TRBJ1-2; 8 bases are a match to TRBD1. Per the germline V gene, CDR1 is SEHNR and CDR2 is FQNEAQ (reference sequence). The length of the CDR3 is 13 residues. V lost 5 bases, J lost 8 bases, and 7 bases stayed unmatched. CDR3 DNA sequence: TGTGCCAGCAGCCGGACAGGGTTCGGAGGCTACACCTTC. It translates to CASSRTGFGGYTF.

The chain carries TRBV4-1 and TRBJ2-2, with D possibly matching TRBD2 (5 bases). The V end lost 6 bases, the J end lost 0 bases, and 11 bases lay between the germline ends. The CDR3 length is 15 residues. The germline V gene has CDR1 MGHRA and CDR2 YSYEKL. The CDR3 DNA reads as TGCGCCAGCAGGAAGGAGGTCACGAACACCGGGGAGCTGTTTTTT. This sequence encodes CASRKEVTNTGELFF.

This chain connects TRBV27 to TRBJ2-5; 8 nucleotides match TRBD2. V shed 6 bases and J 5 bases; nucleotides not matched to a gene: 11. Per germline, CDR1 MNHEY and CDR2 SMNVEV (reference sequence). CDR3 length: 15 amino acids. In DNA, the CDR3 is TGTGCCAGCAGATGGAGCGGGGGACGGGGGGAGACCCAGTACTTC. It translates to CASRWSGGRGETQYF.